This TCR beta chain was identified during a study of cytomegalovirus exposure and HLA in healthy donors. The study's findings and limits: Researchers counted some 150 TCR beta chains as cytomegalovirus-associated.

This table comes from immunoSEQ multiplex PCR, and its TCRdb copy is limited to in-frame clones, with some not included. The top ten hold approximately 0.34% of the sample, which has approximately 270,000 clones, 85% to 90% seen once. A single count supports this clone. Its antigen is not known. Germline CDR1 reads SGHVS; CDR2 reads FNYEAQ. The CDR3 contains 16 residues. Trimming removed 7 bases from V and 0 bases from J; junction bases left unmatched: 6. This chain joins TRBV7-6 and TRBJ2-3; 11 bases line up with TRBD2. The sample consisted of PBMCs. The origin of this receptor is a young woman in good health and CMV-seronegative. DNA for the CDR3: TGTGCCAGCACTCCTAGCGGGGGGCCAAGCACAGATACGCAGTATTTT. It yields the protein CASTPSGGPSTDTQYF.